This T cell receptor beta chain stems from a study of blood T cell repertoires in COVID-19. Whole-study context: From T cells, B-cell-depleted T cells, or PBMCs came the material, which was cDNA or gDNA.

Per the authors' pipeline: Researchers report that nucleated cell counts were estimated from reference gene primer amplification. The method was immunoSEQ multiplex PCR; TCRdb's version includes in-frame clones alone and lacks a portion of them. The V and J calls and clone size were taken over from that table, and D and trimming were inferred from the DNA. The data contain about 260,000 clones, around 84% of them singletons. This clone occurred once. V gave up 0 bases and J gave up 9 bases; unmatched junction bases: 3. This CDR3 spans 13 amino acids. CDR1 and CDR2 (germline): SGDLS, YYNGEE. Those who participated ranged in age from about 18 to 95 years and resided in 24 US areas. Clinical history reported by participants formed the basis on which cohorts were assigned.

Material for sequencing was PBMCs or T cells enriched from blood (not recorded which). This chain links TRBV9 with TRBJ2-1; 7 bases line up with TRBD2. The clonotype was recovered from a man younger than 45 with acute COVID-19. CDR3 DNA sequence: TGTGCCAGCAGCGTAGGGACGGGGGGTGAGCAGTTCTTC. This encodes CASSVGTGGEQFF.